The rows below give T cell receptor beta chains drawn from one sample of a study of blood T cell repertoires in COVID-19. Profiled with immunoSEQ multiplex PCR; TCRdb holds only in-frame clones, not every one. The table includes 100,000 to 150,000 clones, about 83% detected once. What was sequenced was peripheral blood. These receptors were taken from a man aged 55 to 70 with acute or convalescent COVID-19. Both conserved end residues are trimmed from each CDR3. Each record gives: CDR3 length, V gene, J gene, CDR3 protein.

length: 8
V: TRBV28
J: TRBJ1-6
CDR3: ASGDSPLH

length: 13
V: TRBV6-6
J: TRBJ1-3
CDR3: ASSPRGHSGNTIY

length: 13
V: TRBV28
J: TRBJ1-3
CDR3: ASSQYSISGNTIY

length: 14
V: TRBV5-1
J: TRBJ2-7
CDR3: ARVKYGRGGRGEQY

length: 14
V: TRBV7-9
J: TRBJ2-2
CDR3: ASSRTDRGLGGELF

length: 13
V: TRBV4-2
J: TRBJ2-7
CDR3: ASSDRQGAAYEQY

length: 13
V: TRBV28
J: TRBJ2-7
CDR3: ASSSPGGPTYEQY

length: 13
V: TRBV18
J: TRBJ1-5
CDR3: ASSQKGASNQPQH

length: 12
V: TRBV5-4
J: TRBJ1-2
CDR3: ASSLTGTNYGYT

length: 13
V: TRBV5-1
J: TRBJ2-7
CDR3: ASSLALQGSYEQY

length: 12
V: TRBV7-3
J: TRBJ2-7
CDR3: ASSPGGSSYEQY

length: 13
V: TRBV7-2
J: TRBJ2-7
CDR3: ASSLEGDPTYEQY

length: 12
V: TRBV11-2
J: TRBJ1-1
CDR3: ASTSLKQGREAF

length: 14
V: TRBV27
J: TRBJ2-7
CDR3: ASSPPGAGGAYEQY

length: 12
V: TRBV6-1
J: TRBJ2-5
CDR3: ASSGGGAGETQY

length: 16
V: TRBV28
J: TRBJ1-5
CDR3: AIQLFSLIDRVTQPQH

length: 13
V: TRBV7-3
J: TRBJ2-7
CDR3: ASSLTSGSFYEQY

length: 13
V: TRBV28
J: TRBJ2-1
CDR3: ASSPVGGRHNEQF

length: 14
V: TRBV28
J: TRBJ2-1
CDR3: ASTPVGRGRYNEQF

length: 11
V: TRBV7-2
J: TRBJ1-1
CDR3: ASSSGTETEAF

length: 13
V: TRBV6-5
J: TRBJ1-2
CDR3: ASSYQGTGGDGYT

length: 13
V: TRBV5-4
J: TRBJ1-1
CDR3: ASSFQQGLNTEAF